This T cell receptor (beta chain) was obtained from a study of T cell responses to AZD1222 COVID-19 vaccine. The germline CDR1 and CDR2 sequences are SGHRS and YFSETQ. Trimming shortened V by 4 bases and J by 5 bases, and 17 bases separated the two germline ends. The CDR3 length is 15 residues. Broader study findings: The repertoires were collected only after the peak T cell response.

Notes on this clone: Its antigen is undetermined.

Produced via immunoSEQ multiplex PCR; TCRdb's table is partial and in-frame only. The repertoire includes roughly 130,000 clones, 80% to 95% of them detected once, and roughly 4% sits in the top ten. The rearrangement joins TRBV5-1 to TRBJ2-3, with D possibly TRBD2 on 6 matching bases. The sequencing used peripheral blood, collected 28 days after the second AZD1222 dose. This TCR derives from an adult who received the AZD1222 COVID-19 vaccine. The CDR3: CASSIGGDSGDTQYF. For the CDR3, the DNA is TGCGCCAGCAGCATCGGAGGGGATTCGGGAGATACGCAGTATTTT.